This paragraph reports one TCR beta chain. These data belong to a study of blood T cell repertoires in COVID-19. Looking at the study overall: The study drew acute and convalescent COVID-19 samples from the United States, Italy and Spain.

Per the original data handling: Reference gene primer amplification yielded estimated nucleated cell counts. Generated by immunoSEQ multiplex PCR, the TCRdb table keeps only in-frame clones and is missing some. For V, J and clone size, that table is used; D and trimming come from the DNA. In the table there are under 150,000 clones, roughly 89% of which are singletons. This receptor was taken from a man aged 50 or older with active or convalescent COVID-19. Sequences were obtained from peripheral blood.

CDR3 nucleotide sequence: TGTGCCAGCAGTTTATCGGGACTGGGTAAAGACGAGCAGTACTTC. This sequence encodes CASSLSGLGKDEQYF. This rearrangement joins TRBV27 to TRBJ2-7, with TRBD2 as a possible D gene (6 bases). With 0 bases removed from V and 5 bases from J, the gap between germline ends came to 14 bases. The CDR3 has 15 residues. Germline-derived CDR1 and CDR2 are MNHEY and SMNVEV (reference sequence).